Below, 10 T cell receptor beta chains from the same sample are listed, as sequenced in a study of blood T cell repertoires in COVID-19. Sequencing used immunoSEQ multiplex PCR; TCRdb keeps in-frame clones, though not all of them. The table includes about 110,000 clones, around 84% detected once. Sequenced sample: peripheral blood. The origin of the receptors is a human donor in a cohort sampled during active COVID-19.

This clone was observed once. This chain joins TRBV18 and TRBJ2-7, with TRBD1 as a possible D gene (5 bases). CDR1 is KGHSH and CDR2 is LQKENI in the germline V gene. The germline V and J ends were trimmed by 3 bases and 5 bases, with 26 bases remaining between them. This CDR3 has 18 amino acids. For the CDR3, the DNA is TGTGCCAGCTCACCTTACGGTCTTCCTCTCCAGGGTAATAACGAGCAGTACTTC. It encodes CASSPYGLPLQGNNEQYF.

This chain joins TRBV19 and TRBJ1-1; 9 bases map to TRBD1. Germline lookup yields CDR1 LNHDA and CDR2 SQIVND (reference sequence). This CDR3 spans 16 amino acids. With V trimmed by 5 bases and J by 2 bases, 9 bases remained unmatched. The CDR3 DNA reads TGTGCCAGTAGTCTCAGAGGACAGGGGTTCAACACTGAAGCTTTCTTT. Its protein is CASSLRGQGFNTEAFF.

The chain carries TRBV20-1 and TRBJ2-1; D gene uncertain. CDR3 length: 10 residues. Trimming removed 6 bases at V and 6 bases at J, with 6 bases between. Germline assignment: CDR1 DFQATT and CDR2 SNEGSKA (reference sequence). The CDR3 coding sequence is TGCAGTGCCCTCTCCAATGAGCAGTTCTTC. Translation: CSALSNEQFF.

The chain has TRBV6-1 and TRBJ1-1; D is perhaps TRBD1 (6 bases). V was trimmed by 4 bases and J by 0 bases, leaving 15 bases between them. The CDR3 length is 16 residues. Looked up from germline, CDR1 is MNHNS and CDR2 is SASEGT. CDR3: CASSASGVGMNTEAFF. CDR3 DNA sequence: TGTGCCAGCAGTGCATCAGGGGTTGGAATGAACACTGAAGCTTTCTTT.

The chain couples TRBV4-1 to TRBJ2-1; no definite D call. Deletions cut 1 base from V and 13 bases from J, with 20 bases between. This CDR3 is 15 amino acids long. The germline gives CDR1 MGHRA, CDR2 YSYEKL. CDR3 region: CASSQVPSMGISQFF. The DNA of the CDR3 is TGCGCCAGCAGCCAAGTACCCTCCATGGGCATATCACAGTTCTTC.

The V call is TRBV5-5, the J call TRBJ1-5; 7 bases are a match to TRBD1. The trim removed 0 bases at V and 8 bases at J, leaving 5 bases unmatched. This CDR3 is 14 amino acids long. CDR1 is SGHKS, CDR2 YYEKEE, per germline (reference sequence). The CDR3 is CASSLVDRVEPQHF. The CDR3 nucleotides read TGTGCCAGCAGCTTGGTCGACAGGGTTGAGCCCCAGCATTTT.

J is TRBJ1-5 and V is TRBV10-3; 7 bases line up with TRBD1. Germline CDR1 and CDR2: ENHRY and SYGVKD. The CDR3 length is 14 residues. V trimming: 2 bases; J trimming: 9 bases; junction bases outside the gene matches: 7. In nucleotides, the CDR3 is TGTGCCATCAGTGAGATTACAGGGGTCAGGCCCCAGCATTTT. This codes for CAISEITGVRPQHF.

The gene calls are TRBV2 and TRBJ2-7; D perhaps matches TRBD2 (6 bases). V was cut by 6 bases and J by 5 bases, with 20 bases left in between. The germline CDR1 and CDR2 sequences are SNHLY and FYNNEI. There are 15 residues in the CDR3. The CDR3 here is CASRPREAAWDEQYF. CDR3 nucleotide sequence: TGTGCCAGCAGACCCAGGGAGGCGGCTTGGGACGAGCAGTACTTC.

This chain links TRBV7-6 with TRBJ1-1; D uncertain. The CDR3 extends over 13 amino acids. The germline V gene has CDR1 SGHVS and CDR2 FNYEAQ. V was clipped by 0 bases and J by 1 base, with 3 bases between them. CDR3 bases: TGTGCCAGCAGCTTAGCCGGGAACACTGAAGCTTTCTTT. Its translation is CASSLAGNTEAFF.

This clone was seen a single time. CDR3 in DNA: TGTGCCAGCAGCCAAGATCTCGTTGGGCTAGCGGGGGATGAGCAGTTCTTC. Amino acids: CASSQDLVGLAGDEQFF. V gene TRBV3-1 (or the pseudogene TRBV3-2) combines with J gene TRBJ2-1; 10 bases are shared with TRBD2. V trimming: 0 bases; J trimming: 8 bases; junction bases outside the gene matches: 10. Looked up from germline, CDR1 is LGHDT and CDR2 is YNNKEL (reference sequence). The CDR3 has 17 residues.